A selection of T cell receptor beta chains follows, all from one sample in a study of cytomegalovirus exposure and HLA in healthy donors. Sequenced by immunoSEQ multiplex PCR; TCRdb stores in-frame clones only, minus some. The sample records fewer than 150,000 clones, roughly 73% being singletons. The sample comprised PBMCs. Source of these receptors: a human donor in good health. Each CDR3 is given with its conserved first and last residue. Fields, in order: J gene, clone size, V gene, D gene, CDR3 protein, CDR3 DNA. The D gene is left open where the match is weak. Clone size is given for some rows only: seen once, a few or many times, or a class if the clone is expanded.

j_gene: TRBJ1-1
abundance: few
v_gene: TRBV5-1
d_gene: .
CDR3aa: CASSLAVGGNTEAFF
CDR3nt: TGCGCCAGCAGCTTGGCCGTCGGCGGGAACACTGAAGCTTTCTTT

j_gene: TRBJ1-2
abundance: .
v_gene: TRBV6-5
d_gene: .
CDR3aa: CASSTYLGANGYTF
CDR3nt: TGTGCCAGCAGTACGTACCTAGGGGCAAATGGCTACACCTTC

j_gene: TRBJ1-2
abundance: .
v_gene: TRBV29-1
d_gene: TRBD1
CDR3aa: CSDLSTGGGYTF
CDR3nt: TGCAGCGACCTCTCGACAGGGGGTGGCTACACCTTC

j_gene: TRBJ2-7
abundance: few
v_gene: TRBV6-1
d_gene: .
CDR3aa: CASSEYGSGYEQYF
CDR3nt: TGTGCCAGCAGTGAGTACGGGTCGGGCTACGAGCAGTACTTC

j_gene: TRBJ1-4
abundance: .
v_gene: TRBV5-6
d_gene: TRBD1
CDR3aa: CASSRRQGGEKLFF
CDR3nt: TGTGCCAGCAGTCGCCGACAGGGGGGAGAAAAACTGTTTTTT

j_gene: TRBJ2-2
abundance: .
v_gene: TRBV9
d_gene: .
CDR3aa: CASSAPGGGGDTGELFF
CDR3nt: TGTGCCAGCAGCGCCCCCGGGGGTGGGGGTGACACCGGGGAGCTGTTTTTT

j_gene: TRBJ1-3
abundance: few
v_gene: TRBV9
d_gene: .
CDR3aa: CASSVEGAGNTIYF
CDR3nt: TGTGCCAGCAGCGTAGAAGGGGCCGGAAACACCATATATTTT

j_gene: TRBJ1-2
abundance: .
v_gene: TRBV6-6
d_gene: .
CDR3aa: CASRDPIHRVDGYTF
CDR3nt: TGTGCCAGCAGGGACCCGATACACAGGGTGGATGGCTACACCTTC

j_gene: TRBJ2-3
abundance: .
v_gene: TRBV5-1
d_gene: TRBD2
CDR3aa: CASSPTGGRDTQYF
CDR3nt: TGCGCCAGCAGCCCCACGGGGGGTAGAGATACGCAGTATTTT

j_gene: TRBJ2-4
abundance: .
v_gene: TRBV2
d_gene: .
CDR3aa: CASNRGLAKNIQYF
CDR3nt: TGTGCCAGCAACAGAGGACTAGCCAAAAACATTCAGTACTTC

j_gene: TRBJ2-1
abundance: few
v_gene: TRBV5-1
d_gene: .
CDR3aa: CASSLLKGVGNEQFF
CDR3nt: TGCGCCAGCAGCTTGTTGAAGGGAGTAGGGAATGAGCAGTTCTTC

j_gene: TRBJ2-7
abundance: .
v_gene: TRBV7-8
d_gene: TRBD2
CDR3aa: CASSLKAGGGDEQYF
CDR3nt: TGTGCCAGCAGCTTAAAGGCGGGAGGTGGCGACGAGCAGTACTTC

j_gene: TRBJ2-7
abundance: .
v_gene: TRBV28
d_gene: .
CDR3aa: CASRGPGHYEQYF
CDR3nt: TGTGCCAGCAGGGGCCCCGGACACTACGAGCAGTACTTC

j_gene: TRBJ1-4
abundance: .
v_gene: TRBV10-3
d_gene: .
CDR3aa: CAIKNPATNEKLFF
CDR3nt: TGTGCCATCAAAAATCCTGCAACTAATGAAAAACTGTTTTTT

j_gene: TRBJ1-3
abundance: .
v_gene: TRBV9
d_gene: TRBD1
CDR3aa: CASSGGTAGTGNTIYF
CDR3nt: TGTGCCAGCAGCGGTGGGACAGCTGGGACTGGAAACACCATATATTTT

j_gene: TRBJ2-7
abundance: .
v_gene: TRBV6-6
d_gene: .
CDR3aa: CASSSFRPGPYEQYF
CDR3nt: TGTGCCAGCAGTTCCTTCCGTCCCGGTCCCTACGAGCAGTACTTC

j_gene: TRBJ2-3
abundance: .
v_gene: TRBV9
d_gene: .
CDR3aa: CASSADYTDTQYF
CDR3nt: TGTGCCAGCAGCGCAGACTACACAGATACGCAGTATTTT

j_gene: TRBJ2-7
abundance: .
v_gene: TRBV4-1
d_gene: TRBD2
CDR3aa: CASSQARQGGNEQYF
CDR3nt: TGCGCCAGCAGCCAAGCTCGGCAGGGAGGGAACGAGCAGTACTTC

j_gene: TRBJ2-2
abundance: .
v_gene: TRBV2
d_gene: .
CDR3aa: CASSGTRDTGELFF
CDR3nt: TGTGCCAGCAGCGGGACACGGGATACCGGGGAGCTGTTTTTT

j_gene: TRBJ1-2
abundance: .
v_gene: TRBV7-2
d_gene: .
CDR3aa: CASSLGLGGYTF
CDR3nt: TGTGCCAGCAGCTTAGGCCTGGGCGGCTACACCTTC

j_gene: TRBJ2-1
abundance: .
v_gene: TRBV11-2
d_gene: TRBD2
CDR3aa: CASSFFFSRGGFYNEQFF
CDR3nt: TGTGCCAGCAGCTTTTTCTTCTCGCGGGGGGGCTTCTACAATGAGCAGTTCTTC

j_gene: TRBJ1-6
abundance: .
v_gene: TRBV18
d_gene: .
CDR3aa: CASSLDRNSPLHF
CDR3nt: TGTGCCAGCTCACTGGACAGAAATTCACCCCTCCACTTT

j_gene: TRBJ2-3
abundance: .
v_gene: TRBV11-3
d_gene: TRBD1
CDR3aa: CASSLGGQGSTDTQYF
CDR3nt: TGTGCCAGCAGCTTAGGGGGACAGGGATCCACAGATACGCAGTATTTT

j_gene: TRBJ2-2
abundance: once
v_gene: TRBV4-1
d_gene: TRBD1
CDR3aa: CASSRPTGNGELFF
CDR3nt: TGCGCCAGCAGCCGCCCGACAGGGAACGGGGAGCTGTTTTTT

j_gene: TRBJ2-1
abundance: .
v_gene: TRBV27
d_gene: TRBD2
CDR3aa: CASSSTSGYNEQFF
CDR3nt: TGTGCCAGCAGTTCGACTAGCGGATACAATGAGCAGTTCTTC

j_gene: TRBJ2-2
abundance: .
v_gene: TRBV12-1
d_gene: .
CDR3aa: CASSRSGGPNTGELFF
CDR3nt: TGTGCCAGCAGCCGGAGCGGGGGTCCGAACACCGGGGAGCTGTTTTTT

j_gene: TRBJ1-1
abundance: few
v_gene: TRBV5-1
d_gene: .
CDR3aa: CASSLERSNTEAFF
CDR3nt: TGCGCCAGCAGCTTGGAACGGTCGAACACTGAAGCTTTCTTT

j_gene: TRBJ2-7
abundance: .
v_gene: TRBV6-1
d_gene: TRBD2
CDR3aa: CASRPGEGRREQYF
CDR3nt: TGTGCCAGCAGGCCGGGGGAGGGGCGCCGGGAGCAGTACTTC

j_gene: TRBJ2-2
abundance: .
v_gene: TRBV5-1
d_gene: .
CDR3aa: CASRGATGELFF
CDR3nt: TGCGCCAGCAGGGGGGCCACCGGGGAGCTGTTTTTT

j_gene: TRBJ2-7
abundance: few
v_gene: TRBV6-6
d_gene: .
CDR3aa: CAISEQGYEQYF
CDR3nt: TGTGCCATCTCGGAGCAGGGTTACGAGCAGTACTTC

j_gene: TRBJ1-5
abundance: .
v_gene: TRBV6-1
d_gene: TRBD1
CDR3aa: CASSIGQGSNQPQHF
CDR3nt: TGTGCCAGCAGCATCGGACAGGGAAGCAATCAGCCCCAGCATTTT

j_gene: TRBJ2-1
abundance: .
v_gene: TRBV10-1
d_gene: TRBD1
CDR3aa: CASSEIGTGDEQFF
CDR3nt: TGCGCCAGCAGTGAGATAGGGACAGGGGATGAGCAGTTCTTC

j_gene: TRBJ2-7
abundance: .
v_gene: TRBV27
d_gene: .
CDR3aa: CASSPYEQYF
CDR3nt: TGTGCCAGCAGTCCGTACGAGCAGTACTTC

j_gene: TRBJ2-3
abundance: .
v_gene: TRBV28
d_gene: TRBD2
CDR3aa: CASSSRLAGDLADTQYF
CDR3nt: TGTGCCAGCAGTTCCAGACTAGCGGGAGACTTGGCAGATACGCAGTATTTT

j_gene: TRBJ1-2
abundance: .
v_gene: TRBV5-6
d_gene: .
CDR3aa: CASSLVRGGGYTF
CDR3nt: TGTGCCAGCAGCTTGGTACGAGGTGGCGGCTACACCTTC

j_gene: TRBJ2-7
abundance: .
v_gene: TRBV6-1
d_gene: TRBD1
CDR3aa: CASSEAQGADEQYF
CDR3nt: TGTGCCAGCAGTGAAGCCCAGGGGGCGGACGAGCAGTACTTC

j_gene: TRBJ1-2
abundance: medium-sized
v_gene: TRBV4-1
d_gene: .
CDR3aa: CASSQEPQARYGYTF
CDR3nt: TGCGCCAGCAGCCAAGAACCCCAGGCCCGCTATGGCTACACCTTC

j_gene: TRBJ1-1
abundance: .
v_gene: TRBV7-6
d_gene: .
CDR3aa: CASSLGGRGAAFF
CDR3nt: TGTGCCAGCAGCTTAGGGGGCCGGGGGGCGGCTTTCTTT

j_gene: TRBJ2-3
abundance: .
v_gene: TRBV5-1
d_gene: TRBD2
CDR3aa: CASSGDYRTDTQYF
CDR3nt: TGCGCCAGCAGCGGGGACTACCGCACAGATACGCAGTATTTT

j_gene: TRBJ2-7
abundance: .
v_gene: TRBV6-6
d_gene: .
CDR3aa: CASSPRLPQEQYF
CDR3nt: TGTGCCAGCAGCCCCAGACTACCACAGGAGCAGTACTTC

j_gene: TRBJ2-3
abundance: .
v_gene: TRBV18
d_gene: TRBD2
CDR3aa: CASSPRRTSYSTDTQYF
CDR3nt: TGTGCCAGCTCACCACGCAGGACTAGCTACAGCACAGATACGCAGTATTTT

j_gene: TRBJ2-7
abundance: .
v_gene: TRBV5-8
d_gene: TRBD1
CDR3aa: CASSPRQGARNEQYF
CDR3nt: TGTGCCAGCAGCCCAAGACAGGGGGCGCGAAACGAGCAGTACTTC

j_gene: TRBJ1-1
abundance: .
v_gene: TRBV28
d_gene: .
CDR3aa: CASSSRVSEAFF
CDR3nt: TGTGCCAGCAGTTCGAGGGTGTCTGAAGCTTTCTTT

j_gene: TRBJ2-2
abundance: .
v_gene: TRBV10-1
d_gene: .
CDR3aa: CASPQAGRRLFF
CDR3nt: TGCGCCAGCCCACAAGCGGGTCGGAGGCTGTTTTTT

j_gene: TRBJ1-1
abundance: .
v_gene: TRBV10-1
d_gene: .
CDR3aa: CASSVSPGTEAFF
CDR3nt: TGCGCCAGCAGTGTAAGCCCGGGCACTGAAGCTTTCTTT

j_gene: TRBJ2-2
abundance: .
v_gene: TRBV28
d_gene: TRBD1
CDR3aa: CASSRPPGQGNPGELFF
CDR3nt: TGTGCCAGCAGCCGCCCCCCGGGACAGGGGAATCCCGGGGAGCTGTTTTTT

j_gene: TRBJ1-1
abundance: few
v_gene: TRBV18
d_gene: .
CDR3aa: CASLYQPSGDTEAFF
CDR3nt: TGTGCCAGCCTTTACCAGCCGTCCGGGGACACTGAAGCTTTCTTT

j_gene: TRBJ2-5
abundance: .
v_gene: TRBV4-1
d_gene: .
CDR3aa: CASSQDKVGQGQYF
CDR3nt: TGCGCCAGCAGCCAAGATAAGGTGGGGCAAGGGCAGTACTTC

j_gene: TRBJ1-5
abundance: .
v_gene: TRBV21-1
d_gene: .
CDR3aa: CASSRGKVSNQPQHF
CDR3nt: TGTGCCAGCAGCAGAGGAAAGGTCAGCAATCAGCCCCAGCATTTT

j_gene: TRBJ1-3
abundance: .
v_gene: TRBV19
d_gene: .
CDR3aa: CASTEGRGPGNTIYF
CDR3nt: TGTGCCAGTACCGAGGGCAGGGGCCCTGGAAACACCATATATTTT

j_gene: TRBJ2-1
abundance: .
v_gene: TRBV5-1
d_gene: .
CDR3aa: CASSLVRGSEQFF
CDR3nt: TGCGCCAGCAGCTTGGTCCGGGGGAGTGAGCAGTTCTTC

j_gene: TRBJ2-1
abundance: .
v_gene: TRBV5-1
d_gene: TRBD2
CDR3aa: CASSSGGRGNEQFF
CDR3nt: TGCGCCAGCAGCTCCGGCGGGAGAGGCAATGAGCAGTTCTTC

j_gene: TRBJ1-1
abundance: .
v_gene: TRBV13
d_gene: .
CDR3aa: CASSLIGDIRNTEAFF
CDR3nt: TGTGCCAGCAGCTTAATTGGGGACATCAGGAACACTGAAGCTTTCTTT

j_gene: TRBJ1-2
abundance: .
v_gene: TRBV19
d_gene: .
CDR3aa: CASSRLPTGNYGYTF
CDR3nt: TGTGCCAGTAGCCGACTCCCCACTGGCAACTATGGCTACACCTTC

j_gene: TRBJ2-7
abundance: .
v_gene: TRBV5-4
d_gene: .
CDR3aa: CASSPEGLLSHRQYF
CDR3nt: TGTGCCAGCAGTCCCGAGGGCCTCCTTAGTCACCGGCAGTACTTC

j_gene: TRBJ1-1
abundance: .
v_gene: TRBV4-1
d_gene: TRBD1
CDR3aa: CASSQRDSNTEAFF
CDR3nt: TGCGCCAGCAGCCAGCGGGACAGCAACACTGAAGCTTTCTTT

j_gene: TRBJ2-7
abundance: .
v_gene: TRBV29-1
d_gene: TRBD2
CDR3aa: CSVPIWVAGVYEQYF
CDR3nt: TGCAGCGTCCCGATCTGGGTAGCGGGGGTGTACGAGCAGTACTTC

j_gene: TRBJ2-1
abundance: once
v_gene: TRBV5-4
d_gene: TRBD1
CDR3aa: CASSYPGQGAYNEQFF
CDR3nt: TGTGCCAGCAGCTACCCGGGACAGGGGGCCTACAATGAGCAGTTCTTC